Below are 32 T cell receptor beta chains sequenced from a single sample in a study of blood T cell repertoires in COVID-19. The data were produced by immunoSEQ multiplex PCR, yet TCRdb's version contains in-frame clones alone and is incomplete. This sample carries 110,000 to 150,000 clones, about 84% of them seen once, and the ten largest clones take 5%. Sequencing input: peripheral blood. The origin of the receptors is a woman between 50 and 59 years old with acute or convalescent COVID-19.

The chain recombines TRBV3-1 (or the pseudogene TRBV3-2) with TRBJ2-7; 9 nucleotides agree with TRBD1. The CDR3 loop spans 14 amino acids. V was pared by 2 bases and J by 7 bases, with 6 bases of the junction left unmatched. From germline, CDR1 is LGHDT and CDR2 YNNKEL (reference sequence). CDR3 sequence: CASSQRTGAVEQYF. DNA for the CDR3: TGTGCCAGCAGCCAAAGGACAGGGGCGGTGGAGCAGTACTTC.

Regarding this clone: This specimen includes other DNA sequences encoding the same CDR3. The genes are TRBV29-1 and TRBJ1-3, with D possibly matching TRBD1 (5 bases). The germline V gene encodes CDR1 SQVTM and CDR2 ANQGSEA. The CDR3 length is 14 residues. V was cut by 5 bases and J by 0 bases, with 11 bases left in between. DNA of the CDR3: TGCAGCGTTCGGGACTCGCTCTCTGGAAACACCATATATTTT. Translation gives CSVRDSLSGNTIYF.

This clone was seen a few times. The rearrangement joins TRBV28 to TRBJ2-3; tentative D call: TRBD2 (5 bases). The V gene lost 6 bases and the J gene lost 3 bases, with 7 bases spanning the gap. The CDR3 totals 12 residues. The germline V gene encodes CDR1 MDHEN and CDR2 SYDVKM. The CDR3 loop is CASSGDTDTQYF. The CDR3 DNA is TGTGCCAGCAGCGGGGATACAGATACGCAGTATTTT.

V usage is TRBV27 and J usage is TRBJ1-5; no clear D gene. The CDR3 contains 13 residues. Looked up from germline, CDR1 is MNHEY and CDR2 is SMNVEV (reference sequence). V gave up 3 bases and J gave up 7 bases, with 10 bases separating them. The CDR3 spells CASSFLARQPQHF. The DNA of the CDR3 is TGTGCCAGCAGTTTCCTCGCTAGGCAGCCCCAGCATTTT.

The rearrangement uses TRBV7-9 and TRBJ2-5, with a tentative D call TRBD1 (5 bases). Germline lookup yields CDR1 SEHNR and CDR2 FQNEAQ (reference sequence). Trimming removed 6 bases from V and 4 bases from J, with 15 bases in between. The CDR3 covers 14 residues. For the CDR3, the DNA is TGTGCCAGCAGTCTGGGGCAAGTTCCAGAGACCCAGTACTTC. It is translated as CASSLGQVPETQYF.

Written as DNA, the CDR3 is TGTGCCAGCTCACTCATTGGCCTGCGCGGGGAAAACGAGCAGTACTTC. It codes for CASSLIGLRGENEQYF. The rearrangement uses TRBV18 and TRBJ2-7, with D perhaps TRBD2 (6 bases). Germline CDR1 KGHSH, CDR2 LQKENI. The CDR3 loop spans 16 amino acids. The germline V and J ends were trimmed by 4 bases and 5 bases, with 21 bases remaining between them.

The rearrangement uses TRBV5-1 and TRBJ1-1; D not resolved. The V gene lost 0 bases and the J gene lost 0 bases, with 9 bases spanning the gap. This CDR3 comprises 15 residues. The germline V gene has CDR1 SGHRS and CDR2 YFSETQ. The CDR3 reads CASSLVNSLNTEAFF. The CDR3 DNA reads TGCGCCAGCAGCTTGGTGAACAGTTTGAACACTGAAGCTTTCTTT.

V usage is TRBV6-5 and J usage is TRBJ1-1; the D is unclear. The CDR3 contains 15 residues. The germline gives CDR1 MNHEY, CDR2 SVGAGI. The V end lost 5 bases, the J end lost 4 bases, and 17 bases lay between the germline ends. The DNA for the CDR3 is TGTGCCAGCAGTATCAGGACCGGGATGAGCACTGAAGCTTTCTTT. It is translated as CASSIRTGMSTEAFF.

The chain recombines TRBV6-6 with TRBJ1-3, with a tentative D call TRBD1 (5 bases). Trimming left V 8 bases short and J 2 bases short, with 13 bases between. In germline, CDR1 is MNHNY, CDR2 SVGAGI (reference sequence). This CDR3 is built from 14 residues. The CDR3 sequence is CASGGGIAGNTIYF. In nucleotides, the CDR3 is TGTGCCAGCGGGGGGGGGATTGCTGGAAACACCATATATTTT.

The genes are TRBV7-3 and TRBJ2-3, with TRBD2 as a possible D gene (7 bases). Trimming stripped 5 bases from V and 4 bases from J, with 13 bases between. The V gene's germline CDR1 is SGHTA and CDR2 FQGTGA. The CDR3 runs 14 residues. The CDR3, as DNA: TGTGCCAGCAGCCAGTGGGGGGGCGCAGATACGCAGTATTTT. Translated: CASSQWGGADTQYF.

This clone has only a few counts. V usage is TRBV4-2 and J usage is TRBJ2-5, with D possibly matching TRBD1 (6 bases). The V gene lost 5 bases and the J gene lost 3 bases, with 19 bases spanning the gap. Looked up from germline, CDR1 is LGHNA and CDR2 is YNFKEQ. CDR3 length equals 16 residues. DNA of the CDR3: TGTGCCAGCAGCAGTGGATGGCCAGGGGTTGAAGAGACCCAGTACTTC. It is translated as CASSSGWPGVEETQYF.

The V gene is TRBV4-2, the J gene TRBJ1-5, with 8 positions matching TRBD1. V trimming: 7 bases; J trimming: 6 bases; junction bases outside the gene matches: 11. Germline CDR1 LGHNA, CDR2 YNFKEQ. There are 15 residues in the CDR3. CDR3 DNA: TGTGCCAGCACCCAGGACCCGACAGGGGCTCAGCCCCAGCATTTT. The encoded protein is CASTQDPTGAQPQHF.

This clone was recorded once. The V call is TRBV19, the J call TRBJ1-1; maybe TRBD1 (6 bases). The CDR3 has 15 residues. Germline CDR1 is LNHDA and CDR2 is SQIVND (reference sequence). Between the trimmed V and J ends, which lost 5 bases and 3 bases, there was a span of 16 bases. The CDR3 DNA sequence: TGTGCCAGTAGTCCCTATCACAGGGCGGACACTGAAGCTTTCTTT. This gives the protein CASSPYHRADTEAFF.

The CDR3 DNA reads TGCGCCAGCAGCTCCAAGACCGGGGGGGATACGCAGTATTTT. This gives the protein CASSSKTGGDTQYF. This chain joins TRBV5-1 and TRBJ2-3; 7 nucleotides line up with TRBD2. The CDR3 totals 14 residues. The J segment lost 6 bases and the V segment lost 3 bases, leaving 7 bases of the junction unmatched. Per germline, CDR1 SGHRS and CDR2 YFSETQ. Supplemented by reference TRBV5-1 and TRBJ2-3, the full variable domain reads KAGVTQTPRYLIKTRGQQVTLSCSPISGHRSVSWYQQTPGQGLQFLFEYFSETQRNKGNFPGRFSGRQFSNSRSEMNVSTLELGDSALYLCASSSKTGGDTQYFGPGTRLTVL.

The rearrangement uses TRBV3-1 (or the pseudogene TRBV3-2) and TRBJ2-1, with D possibly matching TRBD2 (6 bases). The CDR3 contains 17 residues. The V and J ends lost 4 bases and 2 bases respectively, with 18 bases between them. Germline V lookup: CDR1 LGHDT, CDR2 YNNKEL (reference sequence). In DNA form, the CDR3 reads TGTGCCAGCAGCCGGTCGGCGGCGGGGAGCGCCTACAATGAGCAGTTCTTC. Translating it yields CASSRSAAGSAYNEQFF.

The gene calls are TRBV7-9 and TRBJ2-1; D call uncertain. The CDR3 spans 11 residues. In germline, CDR1 is SEHNR, CDR2 FQNEAQ (reference sequence). V was clipped by 5 bases and J by 9 bases, with 8 bases between them. The CDR3 DNA reads as TGTGCCAGCAGCCCATTTAGTGAGCAGTTCTTC. Encoded protein: CASSPFSEQFF.

The chain combines TRBV7-8 with TRBJ1-6; D possibly corresponds to TRBD1 (5 bases). CDR1 SGHVS and CDR2 FQNEAQ come from the germline V gene. V lost 0 bases to trimming and J lost 9 bases, with 12 bases between them. This CDR3 is 15 amino acids long. CDR3 in DNA: TGTGCCAGCAGCTTAGCGGGGGGAAGAATTTCACCCCTCCACTTT. It yields the protein CASSLAGGRISPLHF.

The gene calls are TRBV10-2 and TRBJ2-7, with 8 bases that match TRBD1. The length of the CDR3 is 13 residues. Unmatched junction bases numbered 8, after V lost 7 bases and J lost 6 bases. Germline assignment: CDR1 WSHSY and CDR2 SAAADI. DNA of the CDR3: TGCGCCAGCAATACAGGGGGACCTTCCGAGCAGTACTTC. Protein sequence: CASNTGGPSEQYF.

The V call is TRBV2, the J call TRBJ1-2; D is uncertain. Trimming removed 8 bases from V and 5 bases from J, with 12 bases in between. This CDR3 has 12 amino acids. The V gene's germline CDR1 is SNHLY and CDR2 FYNNEI. CDR3: CASQTTEYGYTF. CDR3 coding DNA: TGTGCCAGCCAAACCACAGAGTATGGCTACACCTTC.

This clone was detected once. V usage is TRBV5-1 and J usage is TRBJ1-2, with TRBD1 identical over 11 bases. Germline loops: CDR1 SGHRS, CDR2 YFSETQ. Trimming cost V 2 bases and J 10 bases; bases outside gene matches: 4. The CDR3 length is 13 residues. The CDR3 nucleotides read TGCGCCAGCAGCTTTATGGGACAGGGGGACTACACCTTC. Residues: CASSFMGQGDYTF.

This clone was found once. V usage is TRBV6-1 and J usage is TRBJ2-1; 9 bases align to TRBD2. CDR3 length: 14 amino acids. J was trimmed by 6 bases and V by 8 bases; bases with no gene match: 8. Germline values: CDR1 MNHNS, CDR2 SASEGT. The CDR3 DNA sequence: TGTGCCAGCTCTTCCGCGGGGGGGCCCAATGAGCAGTTCTTC. This gives the protein CASSSAGGPNEQFF.

This chain joins TRBV7-2 and TRBJ1-2; 7 nucleotides agree with TRBD1. J was trimmed by 4 bases and V by 1 base; bases with no gene match: 0. The CDR3 is 13 residues long. Germline values: CDR1 SGHTA, CDR2 FQGNSA. The CDR3 loop is CASSLGQGYGYTF. Written as DNA, the CDR3 is TGTGCCAGCAGCTTAGGACAGGGCTATGGCTACACCTTC.

The rearrangement uses TRBV21-1 and TRBJ2-2; the table's D call, TRBD2, was not checked against the DNA. TRBV21-1 is termed a pseudogene. The CDR3 is 15 amino acids. CDR3 DNA sequence: TGTGCCAGCCCCCCGGGGGGGCAGAGAGCCGGGGAGCTGTTTTTT. Translation gives CASPPGGQRAGELFF.

The chain joins TRBV11-1 to TRBJ1-1, with D uncertain. Trimming removed 1 base from V and 1 base from J, with 4 bases in between. Germline CDR1 reads SGHAT; CDR2 reads FQDESV (reference sequence). This CDR3 is built from 13 residues. The CDR3 region has the DNA TGTGCCAGCAGCTTAGTCAGGAACACTGAAGCTTTCTTT. This translates into CASSLVRNTEAFF. The variable domain in full, with the rest retrieved from reference TRBV11-1 and TRBJ1-1, is EAEVAQSPRYKITEKSQAVAFWCDPISGHATLYWYRQILGQGPELLVQFQDESVVDDSQLPKDRFSAERLKGVDSTLKIQPAELGDSAMYLCASSLVRNTEAFFGQGTRLTVV.

The CDR3 spells CASSISSTGQETQYF. The CDR3 DNA sequence: TGCGCCAGCAGCATCTCGTCCACAGGGCAAGAGACCCAGTACTTC. The V and J genes are TRBV5-1 and TRBJ2-5; D is possibly TRBD1 (6 bases). Deletions cut 4 bases from V and 2 bases from J, with 15 bases between. The germline CDR1 and CDR2 sequences are SGHRS and YFSETQ. The CDR3 loop spans 15 amino acids.

V usage is TRBV23-1 and J usage is TRBJ1-5; D is undetermined. TRBV23-1 is an open reading frame, and its role is uncertain. The V end lost 0 bases, the J end lost 2 bases, and 14 bases lay between the germline ends. CDR3 length: 17 residues. CDR3 sequence reads: CASSQSGSVCGNQPQHF. In DNA, the CDR3 is TGCGCCAGCAGTCAATCTGGCAGCGTGTGTGGCAATCAGCCCCAGCATTTT.

This clone appeared once. The gene calls are TRBV9 and TRBJ2-1; 13 bases fit TRBD2. The CDR3 length is 17 residues. V lost 2 bases to trimming and J lost 7 bases; unmatched junction nucleotides: 9. Germline CDR1 SGDLS, CDR2 YYNGEE. Here the CDR3 reads CASSVRTSGGWGNEQFF. CDR3 nucleotides: TGTGCCAGCAGCGTGCGGACTAGCGGGGGTTGGGGAAATGAGCAGTTCTTC.

The chain is built from TRBV6-2 or TRBV6-3 and TRBJ2-2; 8 bases are shared with TRBD2. The CDR3 length is 16 residues. The V gene end was trimmed by 5 bases and the J gene end by 0 bases; junction bases not matched to a gene: 5. CDR1 MNHEY and CDR2 SVGEGT come from the germline V gene. CDR3 sequence reads: CASSASGGANTGELFF. The DNA for the CDR3 is TGTGCCAGCAGTGCCAGCGGGGGAGCGAACACCGGGGAGCTGTTTTTT.

This rearrangement joins TRBV2 to TRBJ2-7; 9 bases agree with TRBD1. After removal of 3 bases from V and 0 bases from J, the junction contained 3 bases not matched to a gene. CDR3 length: 15 amino acids. Germline CDR1 is SNHLY and CDR2 is FYNNEI. The CDR3 protein is CASSEGQGLSYEQYF. The CDR3 DNA is TGTGCCAGCAGTGAGGGACAGGGCCTCTCCTACGAGCAGTACTTC.

The chain joins TRBV4-2 to TRBJ2-3; D is uncertain. The germline gives CDR1 LGHNA, CDR2 YNFKEQ. Between the trimmed V and J ends, which lost 0 bases and 8 bases, there was a span of 15 bases. The CDR3 runs 15 residues. The DNA for the CDR3 is TGTGCCAGCAGCCAAGAGGGTCGAGGTAGTGGTACGCAGTATTTT. Amino acid sequence: CASSQEGRGSGTQYF.

This clone showed up just once. V gene TRBV3-1 (or the pseudogene TRBV3-2) combines with J gene TRBJ2-3, with 9 bases that match TRBD2. With 4 bases clipped from V and 2 bases from J, the junction kept 4 bases outside the gene matches. Germline V gene lookup returns CDR1 LGHDT and CDR2 YNNKEL (reference sequence). The CDR3 length is 15 residues. The CDR3 sequence: CASSPSGDFTDTQYF. CDR3 coding DNA: TGTGCCAGCAGCCCTAGCGGGGATTTCACAGATACGCAGTATTTT.

The rearrangement uses TRBV6-1 and TRBJ1-3; no firm D call. The ends were cut back, 7 bases at V and 3 bases at J, with 10 bases in the middle. The CDR3 has 13 residues. Germline loops: CDR1 MNHNS, CDR2 SASEGT. CDR3: CASTLMVGNTIYF. As DNA, the CDR3 is TGTGCCAGCACCCTAATGGTTGGAAACACCATATATTTT.